The following is a T cell receptor (beta chain) sequence with its context. The data originate from a study of T cell responses to AZD1222 COVID-19 vaccine. V lost 5 bases, J lost 5 bases, and 19 bases lay in between. CDR1 and CDR2 from the germline V gene are SGHVS and FQNEAQ. The CDR3 is 16 amino acids. The method was immunoSEQ multiplex PCR; TCRdb's version includes in-frame clones alone and lacks a portion of them. This table holds roughly 140,000 clones, about nine tenths found once. V is TRBV7-8 and J is TRBJ2-1; D gene unclear. Material: peripheral blood, obtained on day 0 of AZD1222 vaccination. This clonotype was obtained from an adult in good health. CDR3 DNA: TGTGCCAGCAGCCCTATTCGACGGGTTGTAAACAATGAGCAGTTCTTC. Residues: CASSPIRRVVNNEQFF.